This T cell receptor beta chain emerged from a study of neurological immune-mediated disorders. One entry per CDR3 protein results from TCRdb running MiXCR on the 5' RACE reads. The data show 100,000 or so distinct CDR3 sequences, around 13% seen once. Sample time point: longitudinal time-point 2. V was clipped by 4 bases and J by 3 bases; unmatched bases: 4. From germline, CDR1 is MNHEY and CDR2 SVGAGI. The CDR3 loop spans 14 amino acids. The chain joins TRBV6-5 to TRBJ2-5, with 8 bases that match TRBD2. Sequencing was performed on PBMCs. The sequence was collected from a female donor with HTLV-1-associated myelopathy (HAM/TSP). The CDR3 reads CASSFGGAKETQYF. The CDR3, as DNA: TGTGCCAGCAGTTTCGGGGGGGCTAAAGAGACCCAGTACTTC.